This T cell receptor beta chain was sequenced for a study of radiation and T cells in renal cell carcinoma. The germline CDR1 and CDR2 sequences are SGHRS and YFSETQ. The V and J ends lost 4 bases and 3 bases respectively, with 15 bases between them. The length of the CDR3 is 15 residues. Libraries were prepared by immunoSEQ multiplex PCR; TCRdb keeps only in-frame clonotypes and omits some of them. The data show approximately 94,000 clones, with 65% to 85% seen just once and less than 7% held by the top ten. This clone was picked up a small number of times. The sample's time point: baseline pretreatment blood. This sample's treatment: 15 Gy SBRT to primary tumor, nephrectomy 4 weeks later. Clear cell pathology was present in this patient's renal cell carcinoma.

The clonotype originates from a man aged 55 to 70 with renal cell carcinoma. This sample comprised blood, obtained from a patient whose treatment included radiotherapy and nephrectomy. V usage is TRBV5-1 and J usage is TRBJ2-3, with D hard to call. The CDR3: CASSLLGRSTDTQYF. DNA for the CDR3: TGCGCCAGCAGCCTCCTCGGACGAAGTACAGATACGCAGTATTTT.